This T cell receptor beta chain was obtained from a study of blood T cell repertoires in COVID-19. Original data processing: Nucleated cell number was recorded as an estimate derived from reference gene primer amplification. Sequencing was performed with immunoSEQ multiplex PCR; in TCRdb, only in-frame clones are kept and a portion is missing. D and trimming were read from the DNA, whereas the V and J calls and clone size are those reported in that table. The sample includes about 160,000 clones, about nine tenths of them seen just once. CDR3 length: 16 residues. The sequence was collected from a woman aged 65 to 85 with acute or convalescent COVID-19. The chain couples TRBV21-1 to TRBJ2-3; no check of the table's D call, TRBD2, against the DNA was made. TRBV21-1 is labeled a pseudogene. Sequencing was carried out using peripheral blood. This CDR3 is CASGASGSLNTDTQYF. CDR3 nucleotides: TGTGCCAGCGGGGCTAGCGGGAGTTTGAACACAGATACGCAGTATTTT.